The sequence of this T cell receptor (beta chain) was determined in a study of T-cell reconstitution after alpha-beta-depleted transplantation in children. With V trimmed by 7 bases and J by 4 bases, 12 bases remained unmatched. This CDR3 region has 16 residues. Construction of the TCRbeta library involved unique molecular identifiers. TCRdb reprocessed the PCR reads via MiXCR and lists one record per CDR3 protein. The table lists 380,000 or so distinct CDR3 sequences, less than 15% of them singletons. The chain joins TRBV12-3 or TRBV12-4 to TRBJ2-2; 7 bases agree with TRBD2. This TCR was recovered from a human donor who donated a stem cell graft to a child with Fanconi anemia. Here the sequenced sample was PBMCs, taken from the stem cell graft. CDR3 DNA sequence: TGTGCCAGCACCCCCGGACTAGGGTTCGGCACCGGGGAGCTGTTTTTT. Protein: CASTPGLGFGTGELFF.